A single sample is the source of the 15 T cell receptor beta chains below, sequenced in a study of blood T cell repertoires in COVID-19. The table came from immunoSEQ multiplex PCR; TCRdb's copy has only in-frame clones and leaves some out. The table includes tens of thousands of clones, about four fifths detected once. The source material was peripheral blood. Every receptor here comes from an elderly man with COVID-19, enrolled during active disease.

The chain employs TRBV19 and TRBJ1-5, with 10 bases matching TRBD1. The CDR3 is 16 amino acids. The V and J ends lost 2 bases and 5 bases, in that order; junction bases with no gene match: 6. The germline gives CDR1 LNHDA, CDR2 SQIVND (reference sequence). The CDR3 region is CASSIYGGQGYQPQHF. CDR3 DNA sequence: TGTGCCAGTAGTATATACGGGGGACAGGGGTATCAGCCCCAGCATTTT.

The V call is TRBV28, the J call TRBJ1-2, with a possible D match to TRBD1 (5 bases). CDR3 length: 14 residues. Looked up from germline, CDR1 is MDHEN and CDR2 is SYDVKM. The V end lost 3 bases, the J end lost 6 bases, and 14 bases lay between the germline ends. The CDR3 reads CASSFGTGRDGYTF. In DNA, the CDR3 is TGTGCCAGCAGTTTCGGTACAGGACGTGATGGCTACACCTTC.

This chain joins TRBV19 and TRBJ2-1; TRBD2 matches 9 bases. Germline V gene data show CDR1 as LNHDA and CDR2 as SQIVND (reference sequence). The junction had 7 bases not matched to a gene; V was cut back by 3 bases and J by 4 bases. The CDR3 loop spans 16 amino acids. CDR3 sequence: CASSIAAGGRYNEQFF. Here the CDR3 DNA reads TGTGCCAGTAGTATTGCCGCGGGAGGGCGGTACAATGAGCAGTTCTTC.

This clone was observed a single time. The chain links TRBV19 to TRBJ1-1; a possible D gene is TRBD1 (5 bases). V was shortened by 6 bases and J by 5 bases, with 19 bases between the two germline ends. The germline CDR1 and CDR2 sequences are LNHDA and SQIVND (reference sequence). The CDR3 spans 15 residues. DNA of the CDR3: TGTGCCAGTAGCCTCCCGGGGCAGGGAGGTACTGAAGCTTTCTTT. This codes for CASSLPGQGGTEAFF.

CDR3 coding DNA: TGCGCCAGCAGGGATGGACAGGGGGGCCGAGGAGCTTTCTTT. Translation gives CASRDGQGGRGAFF. V and J are TRBV5-1 and TRBJ1-1; 10 bases fit TRBD1. The trim removed 5 bases at V and 10 bases at J, leaving 11 bases unmatched. Germline CDR1 is SGHRS and CDR2 is YFSETQ. This CDR3 has 14 residues.

Only a few counts were recorded for this clone. The rearrangement uses TRBV6-4 and TRBJ2-1, with 11 bases that match TRBD2. The CDR3 totals 15 residues. Germline CDR1 MRHNA, CDR2 SNTAGT. The V and J ends lost 5 bases and 9 bases, in that order; junction bases with no gene match: 9. CDR3 nucleotides: TGTGCCAGCAGTCGCACTAGCGGGAGTTACGGTGAGCAGTTCTTC. This sequence encodes CASSRTSGSYGEQFF.

The chain employs TRBV19 and TRBJ1-3; 8 bases map to TRBD1. Germline loops: CDR1 LNHDA, CDR2 SQIVND (reference sequence). J was trimmed by 2 bases and V by 8 bases; bases with no gene match: 14. The CDR3 length is 17 residues. The CDR3: CASLRTGTLMPGNTIYF. CDR3 coding DNA: TGTGCCAGTCTAAGGACAGGGACTTTGATGCCTGGAAACACCATATATTTT. The full variable domain, in which reference TRBV19 and TRBJ1-3 provide the parts outside the CDR3, is DGGITQSPKYLFRKEGQNVTLSCEQNLNHDAMYWYRQDPGQGLRLIYYSQIVNDFQKGDIAEGYSVSREKKESFPLTVTSAQKNPTAFYLCASLRTGTLMPGNTIYFGEGSWLTVV.

The rearrangement joins TRBV15 to TRBJ2-1, with 8 positions matching TRBD2. The CDR3 sequence is 15 residues long. The germline V gene has CDR1 LNHNV and CDR2 YYDKDF (reference sequence). J lost 5 bases, V lost 0 bases, and 3 bases had no gene match. The CDR3, as DNA: TGTGCCACCAGCAGAGATCTACTAGCGGACAATGAGCAGTTCTTC. The encoded protein is CATSRDLLADNEQFF.

A single count supports this clone. This chain connects TRBV5-4 to TRBJ2-5; D is possibly TRBD2 (6 bases). This CDR3 has 15 amino acids. The V end lost 4 bases, the J end lost 7 bases, and 20 bases lay between the germline ends. Germline CDR1 is SGHNT and CDR2 is YYREEE (reference sequence). CDR3 DNA sequence: TGTGCCAGCAGCCCGGGACTGAAGGCCGAAGGGACCCAGTACTTC. The encoded protein is CASSPGLKAEGTQYF.

Written as DNA, the CDR3 is TGTGCCAGCAGTTACAGGGGGCAGGGGAAACTGTTTTTT. Its translation is CASSYRGQGKLFF. The chain uses TRBV6-5 and TRBJ1-4; 7 nucleotides agree with TRBD1. CDR3 length: 13 amino acids. Germline CDR1 and CDR2: MNHEY and SVGAGI. V trimming: 2 bases; J trimming: 11 bases; junction bases outside the gene matches: 5.

This clone appeared a few times. The chain recombines TRBV4-1 with TRBJ1-2, with a possible D match to TRBD1 (5 bases). Per the germline V gene, CDR1 is MGHRA and CDR2 is YSYEKL. The CDR3 is made up of 16 amino acids. Trimming pared 0 bases from V and 4 bases from J, leaving 15 bases between. Here the CDR3 reads CASSQDRQGLLYGYTF. CDR3 nucleotide sequence: TGCGCCAGCAGCCAAGATCGGCAGGGACTCCTCTATGGCTACACCTTC.

The rearrangement joins TRBV7-3 to TRBJ2-3; 14 bases are shared with TRBD2. V was clipped by 5 bases and J by 5 bases; unmatched bases: 6. The germline V gene has CDR1 SGHTA and CDR2 FQGTGA. There are 16 residues in the CDR3. The DNA for the CDR3 is TGTGCCAGCAGCCGGGGACTAGCGGGGGTCATAGATACGCAGTATTTT. Translated: CASSRGLAGVIDTQYF.

The chain has TRBV29-1 and TRBJ2-2, with 9 positions matching TRBD1. CDR3 length equals 16 residues. After removal of 7 bases from V and 4 bases from J, the junction contained 13 bases not matched to a gene. Germline V gene data show CDR1 as SQVTM and CDR2 as ANQGSEA. In nucleotides, the CDR3 is TGCAGCGCCCGGGGACAGGGTGGAGCGGGCACCGGGGAGCTGTTTTTT. It yields the protein CSARGQGGAGTGELFF.

This chain joins TRBV7-2 and TRBJ2-5, with 11 positions matching TRBD1. With V trimmed by 1 base and J by 5 bases, 3 bases remained unmatched. This CDR3 has 15 amino acids. CDR1 SGHTA and CDR2 FQGNSA come from the germline V gene. CDR3 sequence reads: CASSLGTGGVETQYF. CDR3 DNA sequence: TGTGCCAGCAGCTTAGGGACAGGGGGCGTTGAGACCCAGTACTTC.

The chain uses TRBV27 and TRBJ1-1; no clear D gene. This CDR3 has 14 amino acids. Deletions cut 3 bases from V and 8 bases from J, with 16 bases between. Germline V CDR1 and CDR2: MNHEY, SMNVEV (reference sequence). The CDR3 coding sequence is TGTGCCAGCAGTTTGACTGAGCGTACTGTGGAAGCTTTCTTT. It encodes CASSLTERTVEAFF.